The 21 T cell receptor beta chains reported below all come from one sample, sequenced in a study of T cell changes during pregnancy in multiple sclerosis. TCRdb's copy holds only in-frame clones and misses some; the assay was immunoSEQ multiplex PCR. This table has approximately 34,000 clones, 75% to 95% appearing once. Sequenced material: CD8+ T cells from peripheral blood mononuclear cells, taken before pregnancy. These receptors originate from a female donor with multiple sclerosis, enrolled in a pregnancy study.

The rearrangement joins TRBV6-1 to TRBJ2-6; D remains ambiguous. The CDR3 length is 15 residues. CDR1 is MNHNS and CDR2 is SASEGT in the germline V gene. V was pared by 1 base and J by 0 bases, with 4 bases between. The chain's CDR3 is CASSEGPSGANVLTF. Here the CDR3 DNA reads TGTGCCAGCAGTGAAGGGCCCTCTGGGGCCAACGTCCTGACTTTC.

V and J are TRBV19 and TRBJ2-3; TRBD2 might be the D (6 bases). This CDR3 has 16 amino acids. Germline values: CDR1 LNHDA, CDR2 SQIVND (reference sequence). Trimming took off 2 bases at V and 0 bases at J, with 12 bases between the two ends. The CDR3 is CASSILVGTSTDTQYF. The CDR3, as DNA: TGTGCCAGTAGTATATTAGTCGGGACTAGCACAGATACGCAGTATTTT.

This clone was detected only a few times. This chain links TRBV27 with TRBJ2-5; 7 bases align to TRBD1. CDR1 is MNHEY, CDR2 SMNVEV, per germline (reference sequence). J was trimmed by 4 bases and V by 8 bases; bases with no gene match: 1. There are 11 residues in the CDR3. The DNA of the CDR3 is TGTGCCAGCTGGACAGGAGAGACCCAGTACTTC. Its translation is CASWTGETQYF.

The chain links TRBV27 to TRBJ1-2; 9 nucleotides agree with TRBD1. CDR1 MNHEY and CDR2 SMNVEV come from the germline V gene (reference sequence). CDR3 length equals 14 residues. The junction had 10 bases not matched to a gene; V was cut back by 7 bases and J by 7 bases. The CDR3 sequence is CASKPPGQGSGYTF. The CDR3 DNA reads TGTGCCAGCAAGCCCCCGGGACAGGGATCTGGCTACACCTTC.

The rearrangement uses TRBV9 and TRBJ1-1, with D perhaps matching TRBD1 (6 bases). The CDR3 totals 15 residues. V lost 2 bases, J lost 5 bases, and 16 bases lay in between. Germline V gene lookup returns CDR1 SGDLS and CDR2 YYNGEE. The CDR3 coding sequence is TGTGCCAGCAGCGTCGGAAAACAGGGTTTGACTGAAGCTTTCTTT. Its protein is CASSVGKQGLTEAFF.

V gene TRBV29-1 combines with J gene TRBJ2-3; 7 positions match TRBD2. In germline, CDR1 is SQVTM, CDR2 ANQGSEA. This CDR3 has 14 residues. The V segment lost 4 bases and the J segment 1 base; nucleotides outside the gene matches: 5. CDR3 DNA sequence: TGCAGCGTTGTCCAGGGAGGGGGCACAGATACGCAGTATTTT. The encoded protein is CSVVQGGGTDTQYF.

The V and J genes are TRBV19 and TRBJ1-1; 8 bases line up with TRBD1. This CDR3 spans 14 amino acids. Looked up from germline, CDR1 is LNHDA and CDR2 is SQIVND (reference sequence). V shed 5 bases, J shed 4 bases, and the junction held 6 bases outside the gene matches. This chain's CDR3 is CASSLRTGTTEAFF. The CDR3 nucleotides are TGTGCCAGTAGTTTACGGACAGGGACCACTGAAGCTTTCTTT.

The chain links TRBV5-8 to TRBJ1-2, with TRBD1 matching over 8 bases. Germline V gene lookup returns CDR1 SGHTS and CDR2 YDEGEE. V lost 3 bases, J lost 4 bases, and 5 bases stayed unmatched. This CDR3 is 14 amino acids long. CDR3: CASSSGTGIYGYTF. CDR3 coding DNA: TGTGCCAGCAGCTCCGGGACAGGCATCTATGGCTACACCTTC.

The V call is TRBV7-9, the J call TRBJ2-7, with 13 positions matching TRBD2. J was trimmed by 6 bases and V by 3 bases; bases with no gene match: 8. CDR3 length equals 16 residues. Germline lookup yields CDR1 SEHNR and CDR2 FQNEAQ (reference sequence). CDR3 sequence: CASSLATGLAGVEQYF. The CDR3 DNA reads TGTGCCAGCAGCTTGGCTACAGGACTAGCGGGGGTCGAGCAGTACTTC.

The chain is built from TRBV19 and TRBJ1-1; TRBD1 agrees at 7 bases. V dropped 11 bases and J dropped 2; count of bases not matched to a gene: 17. Germline-derived CDR1 and CDR2 are LNHDA and SQIVND (reference sequence). CDR3 length: 16 residues. CDR3 amino acids: CAPGGKETESNTEAFF. DNA of the CDR3: TGTGCCCCAGGGGGTAAAGAGACCGAAAGTAACACTGAAGCTTTCTTT.

The chain combines TRBV6-4 with TRBJ2-2; D may be TRBD2 (5 bases). V was cut by 3 bases and J by 1 base, with 12 bases left in between. CDR1 and CDR2 from the germline V gene are MRHNA and SNTAGT. The CDR3 runs 16 residues. This CDR3 is CASSDAGIMNTGELFF. CDR3 DNA sequence: TGTGCCAGCAGTGATGCGGGTATAATGAACACCGGGGAGCTGTTTTTT.

The chain links TRBV4-1 to TRBJ1-1; tentative D call: TRBD1 (6 bases). The V end lost 4 bases, the J end lost 1 base, and 16 bases lay between the germline ends. This CDR3 is 16 amino acids long. In germline, CDR1 is MGHRA, CDR2 YSYEKL. The CDR3 loop reads CASSPSWGGPNTEAFF. CDR3 coding DNA: TGCGCCAGCAGCCCAAGTTGGGGGGGGCCGAACACTGAAGCTTTCTTT.

The chain couples TRBV28 to TRBJ2-7; 7 bases fit TRBD2. Germline CDR1 MDHEN, CDR2 SYDVKM. The junction had 9 bases not matched to a gene; V was cut back by 7 bases and J by 3 bases. This CDR3 has 14 residues. The CDR3, as DNA: TGTGCCAGCACTCAGCGTGGACTAGTCTACGAGCAGTACTTC. It yields the protein CASTQRGLVYEQYF.

This rearrangement joins TRBV6-5 to TRBJ2-1; TRBD2 matches 10 bases. After removal of 7 bases from V and 7 bases from J, the junction contained 10 bases not matched to a gene. The CDR3 totals 15 residues. CDR1 is MNHEY, CDR2 SVGAGI, per germline. CDR3 nucleotide sequence: TGTGCCAGCAACCTTATCAGCGGGAGGGGAAATGAGCAGTTCTTC. Amino acids: CASNLISGRGNEQFF.

This rearrangement joins TRBV5-5 to TRBJ2-7, with D unresolved. CDR3 length: 14 residues. V lost 0 bases to trimming and J lost 1 base, with 8 bases between them. Germline assignment: CDR1 SGHKS and CDR2 YYEKEE (reference sequence). The DNA of the CDR3 is TGTGCCAGCAGCTTGGATCCATTTTCCTACGAGCAGTACTTC. Its translation: CASSLDPFSYEQYF.

CDR3 amino acids: CASSPGDTYEQYF. In DNA form, the CDR3 reads TGCGCCAGCAGCCCCGGAGATACCTACGAGCAGTACTTC. The genes are TRBV5-1 and TRBJ2-7; D remains ambiguous. CDR1 SGHRS and CDR2 YFSETQ come from the germline V gene. Trimming removed 4 bases at V and 2 bases at J, with 10 bases between. The CDR3 is made up of 13 amino acids.

The V and J genes are TRBV10-1 and TRBJ1-2; 7 bases line up with TRBD1. Losses at the gene ends were 8 bases for V and 1 base for J; bases not matched to a gene: 10. Germline V CDR1 and CDR2: WNHNN, SYGVQD (reference sequence). CDR3 length: 15 residues. Here the CDR3 DNA reads TGCGCCAGCGACGCTCGGACAGGACGTAACTATGGCTACACCTTC. It yields the protein CASDARTGRNYGYTF.

V is TRBV30 and J is TRBJ1-1, with D possibly TRBD1 on 5 matching bases. CDR1 is GTSNPN and CDR2 is SVGIG in the germline V gene (reference sequence). V was shortened by 3 bases and J by 2 bases, with 19 bases between the two germline ends. The CDR3 consists of 16 residues. Here the CDR3 reads CAWSLSQTTDNTEAFF. CDR3 nucleotides: TGTGCCTGGAGCCTTTCACAAACGACAGACAACACTGAAGCTTTCTTT.

The gene calls are TRBV5-8 and TRBJ2-1, with 14 nucleotides matching TRBD2. Losses at the gene ends were 0 bases for V and 4 bases for J; bases not matched to a gene: 3. The CDR3 covers 17 residues. Germline assignment: CDR1 SGHTS and CDR2 YDEGEE. Written as DNA, the CDR3 is TGTGCCAGCAGCTTGGCCGGGACTAGCGGGGGATACAATGAGCAGTTCTTC. Encoded protein: CASSLAGTSGGYNEQFF.

The J gene is TRBJ2-7, the V gene TRBV11-2, with 13 bases that match TRBD2. The length of the CDR3 is 14 residues. Germline V gene data show CDR1 as SGHAT and CDR2 as FQNNGV. J lost 7 bases, V lost 3 bases, and 3 bases had no gene match. The CDR3 loop reads CASSLTSGRMEQYF. The CDR3 coding sequence is TGTGCCAGCAGCTTGACTAGCGGGAGGATGGAGCAGTACTTC.

This chain uses TRBV6-5 with TRBJ2-5; D is possibly TRBD2 (5 bases). Germline CDR1 is MNHEY and CDR2 is SVGAGI. The CDR3 length is 15 residues. Trimming removed 2 bases from V and 1 base from J, with 11 bases in between. The CDR3 loop reads CASSYLAGAQETQYF. The CDR3 coding sequence is TGTGCCAGCAGTTACCTAGCAGGAGCCCAAGAGACCCAGTACTTC.